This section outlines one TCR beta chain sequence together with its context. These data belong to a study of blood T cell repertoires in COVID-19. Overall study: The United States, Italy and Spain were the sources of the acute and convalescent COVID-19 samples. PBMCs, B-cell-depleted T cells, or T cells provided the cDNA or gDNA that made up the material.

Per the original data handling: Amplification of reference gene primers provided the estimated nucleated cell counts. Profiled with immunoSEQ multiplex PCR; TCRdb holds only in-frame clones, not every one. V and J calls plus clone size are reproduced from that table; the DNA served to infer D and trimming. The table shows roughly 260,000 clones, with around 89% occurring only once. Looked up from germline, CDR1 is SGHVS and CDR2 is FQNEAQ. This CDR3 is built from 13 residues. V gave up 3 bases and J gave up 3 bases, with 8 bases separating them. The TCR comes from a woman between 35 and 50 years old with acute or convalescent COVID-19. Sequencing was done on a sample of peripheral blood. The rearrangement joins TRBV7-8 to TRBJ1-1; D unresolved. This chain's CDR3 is CASSFSLDTEAFF. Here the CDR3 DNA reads TGTGCCAGCAGCTTTTCACTCGACACTGAAGCTTTCTTT.